What follows are 27 T cell receptor beta chains derived from one specimen sequenced in a study of radiotherapy plus CTLA-4 blockade in lung cancer. Some clones are missing from TCRdb's copy, which holds only in-frame ones; the method was immunoSEQ multiplex PCR. There are 50,000 to 65,000 clones in the sample; roughly 77% occur only once, and 8.5% lies in the top ten. This material consisted of peripheral blood, taken from a patient treated with radiotherapy plus ipilimumab. The receptor source for this set is a human donor with non-small cell lung cancer who had a complete response to radiotherapy plus ipilimumab.

This clone showed up just once. The genes are TRBV14 and TRBJ2-7; D is perhaps TRBD2 (7 bases). The CDR3 is 14 residues long. The germline V and J ends were trimmed by 4 bases and 6 bases, with 16 bases remaining between them. Germline V gene lookup returns CDR1 SGHDN and CDR2 FVKESK. CDR3 amino acids: CASSLGGGSGEQYV. Written as DNA, the CDR3 is TGTGCCAGCAGCCTAGGGGGGGGTAGCGGCGAGCAGTACGTC.

The chain is built from TRBV5-1 and TRBJ2-5; D may be TRBD1 (5 bases). The CDR3 extends over 14 amino acids. Looked up from germline, CDR1 is SGHRS and CDR2 is YFSETQ. With 0 bases removed from V and 0 bases from J, the gap between germline ends came to 6 bases. For the CDR3, the DNA is TGCGCCAGCAGCTTGGTCAGGGACCAAGAGACCCAGTACTTC. Encoded protein: CASSLVRDQETQYF.

With respect to this clone: The same CDR3 also results from other DNA sequences found in this sample. The chain joins TRBV9 to TRBJ1-1, with a weak D call TRBD1 (6 bases). Germline CDR1 SGDLS, CDR2 YYNGEE. Trimming removed 2 bases at V and 1 base at J, with 12 bases between. The CDR3 has 15 residues. For the CDR3, the DNA is TGTGCCAGCAGCGTTAGGGACACGACGAACACTGAAGCTTTCTTT. Protein sequence: CASSVRDTTNTEAFF.

The rearrangement uses TRBV2 and TRBJ1-2, with no clear D. CDR3 length: 12 amino acids. Germline CDR1 is SNHLY and CDR2 is FYNNEI. V lost 8 bases and J 2 bases, leaving 9 bases between the germline ends. This chain's CDR3 is CASAKENYGYTF. The CDR3 bases are TGTGCCAGCGCGAAGGAGAACTATGGCTACACCTTC.

This clone occurred once. V gene TRBV18 combines with J gene TRBJ2-4, with D perhaps matching TRBD2 (5 bases). Trimming shortened V by 4 bases and J by 3 bases, and 7 bases separated the two germline ends. Per germline, CDR1 KGHSH and CDR2 LQKENI. The CDR3 sequence is 13 residues long. The CDR3 region is CASSQEDKNIQYF. CDR3 nucleotides: TGTGCCAGCTCACAGGAGGACAAAAACATTCAGTACTTC. Based on the CDR3 plus reference TRBV18 and TRBJ2-4, the full variable domain is NAGVMQNPRHLVRRRGQEARLRCSPMKGHSHVYWYRQLPEEGLKFMVYLQKENIIDESGMPKERFSAEFPKEGPSILRIQQVVRGDSAAYFCASSQEDKNIQYFGAGTRLSVL.

The CDR3 DNA reads as TGTGCCAGCAGCCAAGATTCAGCGTATGGCTACACCTTC. This translates into CASSQDSAYGYTF. V and J are TRBV14 and TRBJ1-2; no clear D. The CDR3 totals 13 residues. V was pared by 0 bases and J by 5 bases, with 7 bases between. The germline gives CDR1 SGHDN, CDR2 FVKESK.

The rearrangement joins TRBV6-5 to TRBJ2-5; 8 nucleotides align to TRBD1. The CDR3 covers 15 residues. Germline V lookup: CDR1 MNHEY, CDR2 SVGAGI. J was trimmed by 4 bases and V by 2 bases; bases with no gene match: 6. CDR3 in amino acids: CASSYGQGWGETQYF. Written as DNA, the CDR3 is TGTGCCAGCAGTTACGGACAGGGCTGGGGAGAGACCCAGTACTTC.

This clone was picked up one time. This chain links TRBV7-9 with TRBJ2-4, with 9 nucleotides matching TRBD1. J lost 3 bases, V lost 3 bases, and 12 bases had no gene match. Looked up from germline, CDR1 is SEHNR and CDR2 is FQNEAQ (reference sequence). The CDR3 is 18 amino acids. The CDR3 coding sequence is TGTGCCAGCAGCTTGACGGCCGGGACAGGGTCTTACAAAAACATTCAGTACTTC. It yields the protein CASSLTAGTGSYKNIQYF.

This chain links TRBV7-9 with TRBJ2-3; no clear D gene. The germline V and J ends were trimmed by 5 bases and 0 bases, with 9 bases remaining between them. Germline V gene lookup returns CDR1 SEHNR and CDR2 FQNEAQ (reference sequence). The CDR3 sequence is 14 residues long. CDR3 amino acids: CASSRGRSTDTQYF. Written as DNA, the CDR3 is TGTGCCAGCAGCCGAGGTCGTAGCACAGATACGCAGTATTTT.

The chain joins TRBV30 to TRBJ1-1; D gene uncertain. V was clipped by 2 bases and J by 7 bases, with 11 bases between them. The CDR3 totals 12 residues. Germline CDR1 is GTSNPN and CDR2 is SVGIG (reference sequence). CDR3 protein: CAWSPTVGEAFF. In DNA, the CDR3 is TGTGCCTGGAGTCCAACGGTCGGTGAAGCTTTCTTT.

The chain carries TRBV6-5 and TRBJ1-5; D is perhaps TRBD1 (6 bases). This CDR3 region has 15 residues. Trimming left V 0 bases short and J 6 bases short, with 12 bases between. The germline V gene has CDR1 MNHEY and CDR2 SVGAGI. The CDR3 is CASSYSRGGSQPQHF. The CDR3 DNA follows: TGTGCCAGCAGTTACTCGAGGGGGGGTAGTCAGCCCCAGCATTTT.

CDR3 loop: CASCTGLGNTIYF. The CDR3 region has the DNA TGTGCCAGCTGTACAGGGCTGGGAAACACCATATATTTT. The rearrangement joins TRBV28 to TRBJ1-3, with D possibly being TRBD1 (6 bases). The germline V and J ends were trimmed by 8 bases and 4 bases, with 12 bases remaining between them. Germline CDR1 MDHEN, CDR2 SYDVKM. The CDR3 length is 13 residues.

This clone has ten or more counts. The chain has TRBV19 and TRBJ2-2; unclear D gene. CDR3 size: 14 residues. Deletions cut 1 base from V and 4 bases from J, with 7 bases between. Germline loops: CDR1 LNHDA, CDR2 SQIVND (reference sequence). The CDR3 here is CASSIGPSTGELFF. Here the CDR3 DNA reads TGTGCCAGTAGTATAGGTCCCAGCACCGGGGAGCTGTTTTTT.

This clone was observed a few times. The rearrangement uses TRBV7-2 and TRBJ1-4, with TRBD1 identical over 8 bases. The CDR3 spans 15 residues. Unmatched junction bases numbered 16, after V lost 7 bases and J lost 12 bases. The germline V gene has CDR1 SGHTA and CDR2 FQGNSA. Written as DNA, the CDR3 is TGTGCCAGCACCCTTACATTACAGGGGGATCCGGAACTGTTTTTT. Its protein is CASTLTLQGDPELFF.

The chain uses TRBV7-9 and TRBJ2-3; 8 positions match TRBD2. The length of the CDR3 is 16 residues. The V and J ends lost 2 bases and 1 base, in that order; junction bases with no gene match: 5. Per the germline V gene, CDR1 is SEHNR and CDR2 is FQNEAQ (reference sequence). DNA for the CDR3: TGTGCCAGCAGCTTAATTGCGGGGGGCCGCACAGATACGCAGTATTTT. This codes for CASSLIAGGRTDTQYF.

The J gene is TRBJ2-5, the V gene TRBV5-1; 8 positions match TRBD2. Judging by the DNA end, TRBJ2-7 fits better; the J call may be wrong. Germline V CDR1 and CDR2: SGHRS, YFSETQ. CDR3 length: 16 residues. Here the CDR3 DNA reads TGCGCCAGCAGCCCATTGGAGCGGGGGTATTCCTACGAGCAGTACTTC. This sequence encodes CASSPLERGYSYEQYF.

CDR3 coding DNA: TGTGCCAGCAGTGTCCGTTTCACCGGGGAGCTGTTTTTT. Translated, it gives CASSVRFTGELFF. The rearrangement uses TRBV6-5 and TRBJ2-2; D unresolved. Germline V CDR1 and CDR2: MNHEY, SVGAGI. With 5 bases removed from V and 4 bases from J, the gap between germline ends came to 8 bases. CDR3 length equals 13 residues.

The chain couples TRBV30 to TRBJ2-7; 8 bases are shared with TRBD2. This CDR3 contains 15 residues. CDR1 GTSNPN and CDR2 SVGIG come from the germline V gene (reference sequence). Trimming cost V 1 base and J 3 bases; bases outside gene matches: 8. Here the CDR3 reads CAWSGGLAGNYEQYF. The CDR3 nucleotides read TGTGCCTGGAGTGGGGGATTAGCGGGGAACTACGAGCAGTACTTC. Full variable domain (missing parts from reference TRBV30 and TRBJ2-7): SQTIHQWPATLVQPVGSPLSLECTVEGTSNPNLYWYRQAAGRGLQLLFYSVGIGQISSEVPQNLSASRPQDRQFILSSKKLLLSDSGFYLCAWSGGLAGNYEQYFGPGTRLTVT.

This clone was picked up a small number of times. V gene TRBV18 combines with J gene TRBJ1-2; D may be TRBD1 (5 bases). The CDR3 extends over 13 amino acids. Germline values: CDR1 KGHSH, CDR2 LQKENI. Trimming left V 3 bases short and J 8 bases short, with 13 bases between. CDR3 in amino acids: CASSPLTEGGYTF. In DNA, the CDR3 is TGTGCCAGCTCACCCTTGACAGAAGGCGGCTACACCTTC.

The chain uses TRBV7-2 and TRBJ2-7, with D maybe TRBD2 (5 bases). The germline V and J ends were trimmed by 4 bases and 1 base, with 23 bases remaining between them. Germline assignment: CDR1 SGHTA and CDR2 FQGNSA. CDR3 length: 18 residues. The chain's CDR3 is CASSSGEGIRPGSYEQYF. CDR3 nucleotides: TGTGCCAGCAGCTCCGGCGAGGGTATAAGGCCGGGTTCCTACGAGCAGTACTTC. The variable domain in full, with the rest retrieved from reference TRBV7-2 and TRBJ2-7, is GAGVSQSPSNKVTEKGKDVELRCDPISGHTALYWYRQSLGQGLEFLIYFQGNSAPDKSGLPSDRFSAERTGGSVSTLTIQRTQQEDSAVYLCASSSGEGIRPGSYEQYFGPGTRLTVT.

This sequence joins TRBV7-6 and TRBJ2-1, with 9 bases that match TRBD1. V was clipped by 5 bases and J by 6 bases; unmatched bases: 14. Germline V CDR1 and CDR2: SGHVS, FNYEAQ. The CDR3 runs 17 residues. The CDR3 region has the DNA TGTGCCAGCAGCCTCCGACAGGGGGATGTTGGGAGCAATGAGCAGTTCTTC. This sequence encodes CASSLRQGDVGSNEQFF.

This chain links TRBV19 with TRBJ1-2, with a possible D match to TRBD1 (5 bases). Germline V lookup: CDR1 LNHDA, CDR2 SQIVND (reference sequence). V lost 4 bases and J 8 bases, leaving 14 bases between the germline ends. The CDR3 is made up of 13 amino acids. CDR3 sequence reads: CASSRGGFTGYTF. CDR3 coding DNA: TGTGCCAGTAGTAGGGGGGGGTTCACGGGCTACACCTTC.

The rearrangement joins TRBV7-2 to TRBJ2-3, with D possibly TRBD2 on 6 matching bases. Looked up from germline, CDR1 is SGHTA and CDR2 is FQGNSA. The CDR3 consists of 15 residues. V lost 4 bases to trimming and J lost 3 bases, with 14 bases between them. This CDR3 reads CASSSRRGATDTQYF. The DNA of the CDR3 is TGTGCCAGCAGCTCCCGGCGGGGAGCTACAGATACGCAGTATTTT.

The V gene is TRBV27, the J gene TRBJ2-3; 10 bases align to TRBD1. CDR3 length: 15 amino acids. The trim removed 6 bases at V and 2 bases at J, leaving 5 bases unmatched. Looked up from germline, CDR1 is MNHEY and CDR2 is SMNVEV (reference sequence). The CDR3 protein is CASRPRQGATDTQYF. For the CDR3, the DNA is TGTGCCAGCAGACCCAGACAGGGGGCCACAGATACGCAGTATTTT.

J is TRBJ2-7 and V is TRBV23-1; D gene uncertain. TRBV23-1 is an ORF, and what it does is uncertain. With 6 bases removed from V and 4 bases from J, the gap between germline ends came to 16 bases. The CDR3 loop spans 14 amino acids. CDR3 in amino acids: CASREMGVDYEQYV. The DNA for the CDR3 is TGCGCCAGCAGGGAAATGGGCGTGGATTACGAGCAGTACGTC.

The rearrangement joins TRBV30 to TRBJ1-1, with D perhaps matching TRBD1 (5 bases). The ends were cut back, 0 bases at V and 6 bases at J, with 17 bases in the middle. The CDR3 consists of 15 residues. Germline V gives CDR1 GTSNPN, CDR2 SVGIG (reference sequence). The CDR3: CAWSVDWRGSAEAFF. DNA of the CDR3: TGTGCCTGGAGTGTAGATTGGAGGGGCTCCGCTGAAGCTTTCTTT.

The chain is built from TRBV6-5 and TRBJ2-7, with 8 bases identical to TRBD1. There are 15 residues in the CDR3. Germline CDR1 MNHEY, CDR2 SVGAGI. V lost 2 bases to trimming and J lost 5 bases; unmatched junction nucleotides: 8. The CDR3 nucleotides read TGTGCCAGCAGTTACATGCGGACAGGGCAGGACGAGCAGTACTTC. Protein product: CASSYMRTGQDEQYF.